What follows are 21 T cell receptor beta chains derived from one specimen sequenced in a study of blood T cell repertoires in COVID-19. Libraries were prepared by immunoSEQ multiplex PCR; TCRdb keeps only in-frame clonotypes and omits some of them. The profile shows approximately 140,000 clones, about 76% of them singletons. The sequenced sample was peripheral blood. These TCRs come from a man at least 80 years old with acute or convalescent COVID-19.

This clone was found once. The rearrangement links TRBV27 to TRBJ2-3; 8 bases match TRBD2. The CDR3 covers 18 residues. The V gene end was trimmed by 4 bases and the J gene end by 4 bases; junction bases not matched to a gene: 16. CDR1 is MNHEY and CDR2 is SMNVEV in the germline V gene (reference sequence). The CDR3 region is CASSSSGGGQLRADTQYF. The CDR3 DNA reads as TGTGCCAGCAGTTCGTCCGGGGGGGGGCAACTTCGGGCAGATACGCAGTATTTT.

This sequence joins TRBV6-2 or TRBV6-3 and TRBJ2-7; D uncertain. The V gene's germline CDR1 is MNHEY and CDR2 SVGEGT. V was clipped by 4 bases and J by 4 bases, with 5 bases between them. The CDR3 extends over 11 amino acids. The CDR3 protein is CASSSVYEQYF. The CDR3 region has the DNA TGTGCCAGCAGTTCTGTATACGAGCAGTACTTC.

This chain links TRBV5-4 with TRBJ2-3, with D possibly TRBD2 on 6 matching bases. The CDR3 is made up of 17 amino acids. CDR1 and CDR2 from the germline V gene are SGHNT and YYREEE (reference sequence). V was shortened by 2 bases and J by 0 bases, with 16 bases between the two germline ends. The CDR3 protein is CASSFAVGGTSTDTQYF. CDR3 sequence (DNA): TGTGCCAGCAGCTTTGCGGTCGGGGGTACTAGCACAGATACGCAGTATTTT.

This chain connects TRBV6-5 to TRBJ2-2; tentatively, D is TRBD1 (5 bases). V lost 11 bases and J lost 1, with 14 bases in between. CDR3 size: 14 residues. Germline V gene data show CDR1 as MNHEY and CDR2 as SVGAGI. The CDR3: CAVGEYGNTGELFF. CDR3 coding DNA: TGTGCCGTAGGGGAATACGGGAACACCGGGGAGCTGTTTTTT.

This sequence joins TRBV11-2 and TRBJ2-7; 11 nucleotides line up with TRBD2. The CDR3 has 14 amino acids. Germline CDR1 SGHAT, CDR2 FQNNGV. Losses at the gene ends were 4 bases for V and 3 bases for J; bases not matched to a gene: 2. In DNA, the CDR3 is TGTGCCAGCAGCTCACTAGCGGGGGACTACGAGCAGTACTTC. Protein sequence: CASSSLAGDYEQYF.

The genes are TRBV19 and TRBJ1-6; 7 bases align to TRBD1. V trimming: 6 bases; J trimming: 5 bases; junction bases outside the gene matches: 4. The germline V gene encodes CDR1 LNHDA and CDR2 SQIVND (reference sequence). There are 14 residues in the CDR3. This CDR3 reads CASSRGTDNSPLHF. Written as DNA, the CDR3 is TGTGCCAGTAGCCGCGGGACAGATAATTCACCCCTCCACTTT.

This clone showed up just once. The V gene is TRBV2, the J gene TRBJ1-5; TRBD1 aligns across 11 bases. Germline V CDR1 and CDR2: SNHLY, FYNNEI. J was trimmed by 3 bases and V by 6 bases; bases with no gene match: 1. This CDR3 contains 14 residues. DNA for the CDR3: TGTGCCAGCAGGGGACAGGGGGACAATCAGCCCCAGCATTTT. It is translated as CASRGQGDNQPQHF.

The rearrangement uses TRBV4-3 and TRBJ2-2, with TRBD2 matching over 10 bases. CDR1 is LGHNA and CDR2 is YSLEER in the germline V gene. With V trimmed by 1 base and J by 2 bases, 10 bases remained unmatched. This CDR3 has 19 amino acids. The CDR3 DNA reads as TGCGCCAGCAGCCAAGTTGCCCCGGGACTAGCGCTTAACACCGGGGAGCTGTTTTTT. Translating it yields CASSQVAPGLALNTGELFF.

The rearrangement links TRBV18 to TRBJ1-2; 8 bases fit TRBD1. This CDR3 spans 15 amino acids. Germline CDR1 KGHSH, CDR2 LQKENI. V lost 3 bases, J lost 5 bases, and 8 bases stayed unmatched. The chain's CDR3 is CASSPGQGVLYGYTF. CDR3 DNA: TGTGCCAGCTCACCCGGACAGGGCGTTTTGTATGGCTACACCTTC.

The rearrangement links TRBV18 to TRBJ1-1; 8 bases are a match to TRBD1. From germline, CDR1 is KGHSH and CDR2 LQKENI. V shed 3 bases, J shed 5 bases, and the junction held 2 bases outside the gene matches. CDR3 length: 13 residues. DNA of the CDR3: TGTGCCAGCTCACCCAGGGGGCAGACTGAAGCTTTCTTT. Protein: CASSPRGQTEAFF.

V gene TRBV28 combines with J gene TRBJ2-3; 13 bases align to TRBD2. V gave up 6 bases and J gave up 3 bases; unmatched junction bases: 6. The CDR3 consists of 16 residues. Germline CDR1 is MDHEN and CDR2 is SYDVKM. The DNA of the CDR3 is TGTGCCAGCAGGCAGACTAGCGGGGGGCCTACAGATACGCAGTATTTT. Translated: CASRQTSGGPTDTQYF.

This clone was detected once. This chain joins TRBV7-9 and TRBJ1-6; weak D call: TRBD1 (5 bases). V was trimmed by 7 bases and J by 9 bases, leaving 16 bases between them. Germline CDR1 reads SEHNR; CDR2 reads FQNEAQ (reference sequence). The CDR3 has 14 amino acids. As DNA, the CDR3 is TGTGCCAGCACCCCGGGACTTATAACTTCACCCCTCCACTTT. Translation: CASTPGLITSPLHF.

The chain links TRBV3-1 (or the pseudogene TRBV3-2) to TRBJ1-3, with TRBD1 as a possible D gene (5 bases). This CDR3 is built from 13 residues. V lost 5 bases and J lost 3, with 8 bases in between. Looked up from germline, CDR1 is LGHDT and CDR2 is YNNKEL (reference sequence). CDR3 DNA: TGTGCCAGCAGCTTCGGGGGTGGAAACACCATATATTTT. This encodes CASSFGGGNTIYF.

The V and J genes are TRBV28 and TRBJ1-4; D is unresolved. Germline V gene sequence: CDR1 MDHEN, CDR2 SYDVKM. CDR3 length equals 16 residues. Trimming pared 3 bases from V and 0 bases from J, leaving 11 bases between. In DNA form, the CDR3 reads TGTGCCAGCAGTTTGAAGAGGGTGTCAACTAATGAAAAACTGTTTTTT. This sequence encodes CASSLKRVSTNEKLFF. Based on the CDR3 plus reference TRBV28 and TRBJ1-4, the full variable domain is DVKVTQSSRYLVKRTGEKVFLECVQDMDHENMFWYRQDPGLGLRLIYFSYDVKMKEKGDIPEGYSVSREKKERFSLILESASTNQTSMYLCASSLKRVSTNEKLFFGSGTQLSVL.

The V gene is TRBV6-1, the J gene TRBJ1-1; tentatively, D is TRBD1 (6 bases). There are 12 residues in the CDR3. Germline loops: CDR1 MNHNS, CDR2 SASEGT. The V end was cut by 0 bases, the J end by 8 bases, with 7 bases between. The CDR3 nucleotides read TGTGCCAGCAGTGAAGCGAGGGGGGAAGCTTTCTTT. This encodes CASSEARGEAFF.

The rearrangement uses TRBV29-1 and TRBJ2-1; tentative D call: TRBD1 (6 bases). Germline CDR1 SQVTM, CDR2 ANQGSEA. The CDR3 spans 14 residues. The V gene lost 3 bases and the J gene lost 10 bases, with 19 bases spanning the gap. The chain's CDR3 is CSVDTEQGRREQFF. Written as DNA, the CDR3 is TGCAGCGTTGACACCGAACAGGGTCGTCGGGAGCAGTTCTTC.

This clone appeared a single time. The chain uses TRBV5-1 and TRBJ1-2; D uncertain. The CDR3 is 11 residues long. Deletions cut 7 bases from V and 1 base from J, with 5 bases between. Germline V gives CDR1 SGHRS, CDR2 YFSETQ. The CDR3 here is CASRGNYGYTF. CDR3 bases: TGCGCCAGCCGGGGTAACTATGGCTACACCTTC.

The chain couples TRBV3-1 (or the pseudogene TRBV3-2) to TRBJ2-5, with a weak D call TRBD2 (6 bases). Deletions cut 8 bases from V and 4 bases from J, with 14 bases between. This CDR3 region has 13 residues. CDR1 and CDR2 (germline): LGHDT, YNNKEL (reference sequence). DNA of the CDR3: TGTGCCAGCGAGCGGCGGGGAAGAGAGACCCAGTACTTC. Protein sequence: CASERRGRETQYF.

The chain links TRBV2 to TRBJ1-5; D perhaps matches TRBD1 (5 bases). V was shortened by 7 bases and J by 7 bases, with 14 bases between the two germline ends. Germline V gene data show CDR1 as SNHLY and CDR2 as FYNNEI. The CDR3 length is 13 residues. CDR3 loop: CASMRQGIQPQHF. CDR3 nucleotide sequence: TGTGCCAGCATGAGGCAGGGTATACAGCCCCAGCATTTT.

The chain is built from TRBV27 and TRBJ1-1, with 8 bases fitting TRBD1. Trimming took 2 bases from V and 4 from J; bases not matched to a gene: 3. CDR1 and CDR2 (germline): MNHEY, SMNVEV (reference sequence). The CDR3 totals 14 residues. The CDR3 DNA follows: TGTGCCAGCAGTTTAGTACAGGGGGGCACTGAAGCTTTCTTT. It is translated as CASSLVQGGTEAFF.

The chain employs TRBV5-1 and TRBJ2-3, with 9 nucleotides matching TRBD2. From germline, CDR1 is SGHRS and CDR2 YFSETQ. Trimming at V came to 4 bases and at J to 4 bases, leaving 10 bases not matched to a gene. The CDR3 loop spans 16 amino acids. The CDR3 bases are TGCGCCAGCAGCCAAGGCGCTAGCGGGGTCTCAGATACGCAGTATTTT. Translated, it gives CASSQGASGVSDTQYF.